These T cell receptor beta chains were read from a single sample in a study of T-cell memory formation after mild COVID-19. A single record per CDR3 protein comes from TCRdb applying MiXCR to the 5' RACE reads. The sample carries some 130,000 distinct CDR3 sequences, 15% to 20% recorded once. Material for sequencing was PBMCs or a T cell subset sorted from them (not recorded which). The source is a man younger than 35 who had mild COVID-19 (a few samples of this study predate the infection). Cell type and time point are not known. CDR3s leave out the opening cysteine and the closing phenylalanine or tryptophan. Each record gives: J gene, V gene, CDR3 protein.

>TRBJ1-5|TRBV6-5
ASSYDLRQPQH
>TRBJ2-3|TRBV4-3
ASSQEGGRGLSTSQFVADTQY
>TRBJ2-7|TRBV4-3
ASSQRDGLGYEQY
>TRBJ2-2|TRBV3-1
ASSPRVVSGGLF
>TRBJ2-3|TRBV27
ASRRQLISTDTQY
>TRBJ2-1|TRBV24-1
ATSDPDINEQF
>TRBJ2-1|TRBV7-3
ASSHRTSGGPSSYNEQF
>TRBJ2-3|TRBV24-1
ATSLGTGYTDTQY
>TRBJ2-1|TRBV5-4
ASSSWQATEQF
>TRBJ2-7|TRBV6-2/TRBV6-3
ASSLLEKYEQY
>TRBJ2-4|TRBV4-1
ASSRPGGKNIQY
>TRBJ2-1|TRBV6-5
ASSSPLAGGPEQF
>TRBJ2-5|TRBV10-3
AISGKGETQY
>TRBJ2-3|TRBV9
ASSSSGGSTDTQY
>TRBJ2-5|TRBV20-1
SAIAAVGETQY
>TRBJ2-1|TRBV5-1
ASNAGGALSYNEQF
>TRBJ2-3|TRBV9
ASSAFGETRTDTQY
>TRBJ2-7|TRBV6-5
ASAKRSTSYEQY
>TRBJ2-1|TRBV6-6
ASSYGSGSYNEQF
>TRBJ1-5|TRBV11-2
ASSSIVGRGGSQPQH
>TRBJ2-7|TRBV6-2/TRBV6-3
ASSPAGLADYEQY
>TRBJ2-3|TRBV15
ATSRDSFTDTQY
>TRBJ2-2|TRBV5-1
ASSLRASNTGELF
>TRBJ1-3|TRBV7-6
ASSLSGAGNTIY
>TRBJ2-3|TRBV5-1
ASSLYGTSGGRDTQY
>TRBJ1-2|TRBV7-3
ASSPGQGAGGYT
>TRBJ2-1|TRBV30
AWSPRTSGVYNEQF
>TRBJ1-2|TRBV6-5
ASSYDRGSYGYT
>TRBJ2-5|TRBV5-1
ASSLDDRAYQETQY
>TRBJ2-3|TRBV6-5
ASSYSGLAGEYSSTDTQY
>TRBJ1-2|TRBV7-9
ASSLLRAANYGYT
>TRBJ2-2|TRBV24-1
ATSDSRTGGNTGELF
>TRBJ1-2|TRBV12-3/TRBV12-4
ASSLGGAGGYT
>TRBJ2-2|TRBV11-2
ASSFTESGELF
>TRBJ1-2|TRBV4-3
ASSQEMPSWGYT
>TRBJ2-2|TRBV28
ASSFFSRTGELF
>TRBJ1-1|TRBV18
ASSPLVIPRGTEAF